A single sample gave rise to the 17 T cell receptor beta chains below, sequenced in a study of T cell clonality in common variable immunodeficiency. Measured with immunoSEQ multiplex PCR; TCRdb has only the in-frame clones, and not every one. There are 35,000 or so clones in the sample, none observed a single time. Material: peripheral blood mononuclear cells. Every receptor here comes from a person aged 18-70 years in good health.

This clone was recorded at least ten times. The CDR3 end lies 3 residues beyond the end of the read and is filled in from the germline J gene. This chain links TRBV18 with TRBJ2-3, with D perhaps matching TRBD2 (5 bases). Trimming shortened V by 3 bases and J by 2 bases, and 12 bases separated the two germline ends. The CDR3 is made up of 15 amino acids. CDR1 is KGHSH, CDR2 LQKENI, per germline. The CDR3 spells CASSPVAAATDTQYF. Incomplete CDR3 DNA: TGTGCCAGCTCACCGGTCGCAGCGGCCACAGATACG.

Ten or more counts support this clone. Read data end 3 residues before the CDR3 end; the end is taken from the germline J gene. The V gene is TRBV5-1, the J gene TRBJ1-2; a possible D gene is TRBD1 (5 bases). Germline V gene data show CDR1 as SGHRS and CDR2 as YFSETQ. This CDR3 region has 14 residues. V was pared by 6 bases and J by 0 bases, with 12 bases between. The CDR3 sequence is CASNRDSTNYGYTF. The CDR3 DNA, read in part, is TGCGCCAGCAATAGAGACAGCACTAACTATGGC.

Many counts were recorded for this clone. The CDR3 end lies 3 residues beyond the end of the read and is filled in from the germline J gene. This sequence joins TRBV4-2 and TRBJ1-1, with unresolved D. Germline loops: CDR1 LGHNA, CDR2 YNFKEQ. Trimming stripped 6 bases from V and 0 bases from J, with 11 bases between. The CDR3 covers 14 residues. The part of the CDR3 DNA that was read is TGTGCCAGCAGTCCAGGTGTTATGAACACTGAA. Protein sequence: CASSPGVMNTE. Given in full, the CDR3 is CASSPGVMNTEAFF.

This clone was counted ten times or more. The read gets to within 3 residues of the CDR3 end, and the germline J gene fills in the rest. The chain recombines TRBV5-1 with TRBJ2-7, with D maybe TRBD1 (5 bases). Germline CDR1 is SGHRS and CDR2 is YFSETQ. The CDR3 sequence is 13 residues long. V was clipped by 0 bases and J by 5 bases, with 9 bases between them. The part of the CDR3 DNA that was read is TGCGCCAGCAGCTTGGAGGCAGGGAACGAG. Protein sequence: CASSLEAGNE. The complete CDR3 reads CASSLEAGNEQYF. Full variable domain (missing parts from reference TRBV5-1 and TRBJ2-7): KAGVTQTPRYLIKTRGQQVTLSCSPISGHRSVSWYQQTPGQGLQFLFEYFSETQRNKGNFPGRFSGRQFSNSRSEMNVSTLELGDSALYLCASSLEAGNEQYFGPGTRLTVT.

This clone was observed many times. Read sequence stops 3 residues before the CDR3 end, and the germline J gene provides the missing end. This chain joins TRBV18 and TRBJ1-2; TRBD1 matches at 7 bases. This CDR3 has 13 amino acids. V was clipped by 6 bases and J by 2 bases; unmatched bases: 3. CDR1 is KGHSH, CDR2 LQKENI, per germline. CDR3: CASSLQGNYGYTF. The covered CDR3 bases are TGTGCCAGCTCCCTACAGGGGAACTATGGC.

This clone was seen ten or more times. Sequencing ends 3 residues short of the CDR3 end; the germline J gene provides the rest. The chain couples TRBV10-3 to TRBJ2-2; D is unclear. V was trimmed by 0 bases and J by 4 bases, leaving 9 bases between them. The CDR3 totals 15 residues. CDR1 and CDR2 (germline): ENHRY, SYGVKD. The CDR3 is CAISESGSSTGELFF. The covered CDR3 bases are TGTGCCATCAGTGAGTCAGGTAGCTCCACCGGGGAG.

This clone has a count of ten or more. CDR3 DNA, as far as it was read: TGTGCCAGCTCACCAAACAGGAACTATGGC. As protein: CASSPNRNYG. The CDR3 in full is CASSPNRNYGYTF. The chain joins TRBV18 to TRBJ1-2; tentatively, D is TRBD1 (5 bases). Read data end 3 residues before the CDR3 end; the end is taken from the germline J gene. CDR1 and CDR2 (germline): KGHSH, LQKENI. This CDR3 spans 13 amino acids. The V gene lost 2 bases and the J gene lost 2 bases, with 6 bases spanning the gap.

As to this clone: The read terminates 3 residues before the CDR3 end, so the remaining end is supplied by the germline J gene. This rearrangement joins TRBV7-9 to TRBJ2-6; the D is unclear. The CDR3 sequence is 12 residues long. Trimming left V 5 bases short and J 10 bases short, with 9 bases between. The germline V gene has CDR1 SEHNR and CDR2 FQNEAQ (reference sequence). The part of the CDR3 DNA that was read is TGTGCCAGCAGCCCCAAACTGAACGTC. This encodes CASSPKLNV. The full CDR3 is CASSPKLNVLTF. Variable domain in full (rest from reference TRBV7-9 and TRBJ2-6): DTGVSQNPRHKITKRGQNVTFRCDPISEHNRLYWYRQTLGQGPEFLTYFQNEAQLEKSRLLSDRFSAERPKGSFSTLEIQRTEQGDSAMYLCASSPKLNVLTFGAGSRLTVL.

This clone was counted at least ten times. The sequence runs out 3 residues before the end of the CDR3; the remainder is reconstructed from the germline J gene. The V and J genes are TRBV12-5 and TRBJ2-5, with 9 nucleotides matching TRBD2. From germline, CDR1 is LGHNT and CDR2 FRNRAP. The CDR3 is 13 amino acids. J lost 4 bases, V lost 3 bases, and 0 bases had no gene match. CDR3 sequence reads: CASGLAGGETQYF. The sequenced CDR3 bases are TGTGCTAGTGGTTTAGCGGGGGGAGAGACC.

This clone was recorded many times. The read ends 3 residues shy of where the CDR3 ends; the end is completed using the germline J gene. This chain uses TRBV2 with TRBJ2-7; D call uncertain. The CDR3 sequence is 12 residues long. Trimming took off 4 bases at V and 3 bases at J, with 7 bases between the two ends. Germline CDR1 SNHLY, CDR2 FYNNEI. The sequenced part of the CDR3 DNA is TGTGCCAGCAGTGTCTTTATCTACGAG. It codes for CASSVFIYE. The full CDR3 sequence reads CASSVFIYEQYF. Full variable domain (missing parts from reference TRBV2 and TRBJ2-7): EPEVTQTPSHQVTQMGQEVILRCVPISNHLYFYWYRQILGQKVEFLVSFYNNEISEKSEIFDDQFSVERPDGSNFTLKIRSTKLEDSAMYFCASSVFIYEQYFGPGTRLTVT.

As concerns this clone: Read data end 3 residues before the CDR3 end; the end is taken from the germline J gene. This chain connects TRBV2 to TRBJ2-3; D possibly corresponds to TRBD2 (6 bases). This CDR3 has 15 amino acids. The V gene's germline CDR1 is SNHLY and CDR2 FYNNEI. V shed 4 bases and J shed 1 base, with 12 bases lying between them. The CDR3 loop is CASSGGWGGTDTQYF. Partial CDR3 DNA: TGTGCCAGCAGTGGTGGTTGGGGGGGCACAGATACG.

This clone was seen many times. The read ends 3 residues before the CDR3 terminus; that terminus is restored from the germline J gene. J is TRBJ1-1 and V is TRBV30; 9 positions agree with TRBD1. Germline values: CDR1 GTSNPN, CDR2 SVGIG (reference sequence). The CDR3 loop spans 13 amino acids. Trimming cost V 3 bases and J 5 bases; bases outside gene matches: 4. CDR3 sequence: CAWSRDRGTEAFF. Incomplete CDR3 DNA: TGTGCCTGGAGCAGAGACAGGGGGACTGAA.

The CDR3 DNA, read in part, is TGTGCCAGCAGTGGGGGACTAGCGGGAAATGAC. Residues: CASSGGLAGND. From start to end, the CDR3 is CASSGGLAGNDYTF. The genes are TRBV6-2 or TRBV6-3 and TRBJ1-2; possibly TRBD1 for D (5 bases). The CDR3 end falls 3 residues outside the read, so it is completed with the germline J gene. Germline V gene lookup returns CDR1 MNHEY and CDR2 SVGEGT. This CDR3 comprises 14 residues.

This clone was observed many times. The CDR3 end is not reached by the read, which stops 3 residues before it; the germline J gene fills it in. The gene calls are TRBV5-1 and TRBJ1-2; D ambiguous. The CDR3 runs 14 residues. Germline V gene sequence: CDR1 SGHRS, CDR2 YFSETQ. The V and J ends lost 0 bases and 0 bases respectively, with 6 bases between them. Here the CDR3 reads CASSLEASNYGYTF. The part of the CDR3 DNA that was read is TGCGCCAGCAGCTTGGAGGCATCTAACTATGGC.

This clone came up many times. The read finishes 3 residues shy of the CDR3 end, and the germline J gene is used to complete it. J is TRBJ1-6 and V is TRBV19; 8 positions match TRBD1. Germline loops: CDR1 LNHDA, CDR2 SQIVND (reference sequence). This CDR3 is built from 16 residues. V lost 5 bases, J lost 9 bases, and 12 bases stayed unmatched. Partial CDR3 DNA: TGTGCCAGTAGTTCCTATTCCGGGACAGGAGGTTCACCC. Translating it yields CASSSYSGTGGSP. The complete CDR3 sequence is CASSSYSGTGGSPLHF.

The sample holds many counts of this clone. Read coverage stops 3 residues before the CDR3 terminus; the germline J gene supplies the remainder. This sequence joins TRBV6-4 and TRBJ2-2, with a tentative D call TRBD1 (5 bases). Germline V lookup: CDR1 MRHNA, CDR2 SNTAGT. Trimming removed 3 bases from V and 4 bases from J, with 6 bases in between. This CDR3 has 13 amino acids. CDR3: CASSDQGTGELFF. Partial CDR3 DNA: TGTGCCAGCAGTGATCAGGGCACCGGGGAG.

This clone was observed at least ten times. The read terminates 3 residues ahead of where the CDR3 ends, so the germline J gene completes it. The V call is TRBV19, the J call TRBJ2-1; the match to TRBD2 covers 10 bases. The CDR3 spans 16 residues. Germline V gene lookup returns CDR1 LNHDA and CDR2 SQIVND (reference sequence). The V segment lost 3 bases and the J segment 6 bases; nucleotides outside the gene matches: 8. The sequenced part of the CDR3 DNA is TGTGCCAGTAGTATTTCTGGGACTAGCGCCTTCAATGAG. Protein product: CASSISGTSAFNE. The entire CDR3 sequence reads CASSISGTSAFNEQFF.